This entry lists 20 T cell receptor beta chains sequenced from one sample in a study of cytomegalovirus exposure and HLA in healthy donors. The PCR had 60 Vbeta and 13 Jbeta primers. Repertoires were generated with immunoSEQ multiplex PCR, while TCRdb's copy carries only in-frame clones and drops some. The data hold approximately 150,000 clones, with approximately 84% observed a single time. Sequencing was carried out using PBMCs. These TCRs come from a girl aged 10-17 years in good health and CMV-seropositive.

The chain combines TRBV27 with TRBJ2-5; unclear D gene. The CDR3 is 14 amino acids. CDR1 MNHEY and CDR2 SMNVEV come from the germline V gene (reference sequence). The V end lost 3 bases, the J end lost 11 bases, and 19 bases lay between the germline ends. The CDR3 coding sequence is TGTGCCAGCAGTTTGGCTCGGCCCGTAGGAGAGCAGTACTTC. This translates into CASSLARPVGEQYF.

The chain employs TRBV7-6 and TRBJ2-5; 9 bases are shared with TRBD1. The J call could be wrong; TRBJ2-7 is a better fit for the DNA end. The CDR3 loop spans 14 amino acids. Germline CDR1 SGHVS, CDR2 FNYEAQ. The CDR3 coding sequence is TGTGCCAGCAGCTTAAGGACAGGGGCCTACGAGCAGTACTTC. It specifies CASSLRTGAYEQYF.

The rearrangement uses TRBV19 and TRBJ2-7; D unclear. The V and J ends lost 3 bases and 5 bases respectively, with 5 bases between them. The CDR3 spans 11 residues. Germline values: CDR1 LNHDA, CDR2 SQIVND (reference sequence). The CDR3 coding sequence is TGTGCCAGTAGTATTAGTGACGAGCAGTACTTC. Translated: CASSISDEQYF.

This clone was picked up one time. The chain combines TRBV7-9 with TRBJ1-2, with a tentative D call TRBD1 (6 bases). Looked up from germline, CDR1 is SEHNR and CDR2 is FQNEAQ (reference sequence). Deletions cut 3 bases from V and 5 bases from J, with 10 bases between. This CDR3 region has 13 residues. The CDR3 bases are TGTGCCAGCAGCTTTGAAAGGGGGTATGGCTACACCTTC. As protein: CASSFERGYGYTF.

J is TRBJ1-1 and V is TRBV9; D is possibly TRBD1 (5 bases). V dropped 5 bases and J dropped 5 bases, with 22 bases sitting between them. The CDR3 covers 16 residues. The germline CDR1 and CDR2 sequences are SGDLS and YYNGEE. CDR3 amino acids: CASSRGGRRLGTEAFF. The CDR3 DNA follows: TGTGCCAGCAGTCGGGGGGGGAGGCGTTTGGGGACTGAAGCTTTCTTT.

The CDR3 is CASSISWQGAKNEQYF. CDR3 DNA sequence: TGTGCCAGTAGTATCTCGTGGCAGGGGGCTAAAAACGAGCAGTACTTC. The chain uses TRBV19 and TRBJ2-5; TRBD1 aligns across 8 bases. With the DNA end fitting TRBJ2-7 better, the J assignment may be wrong. The CDR3 consists of 16 residues. The germline V gene encodes CDR1 LNHDA and CDR2 SQIVND (reference sequence).

The J gene is TRBJ1-2, the V gene TRBV25-1, with D perhaps TRBD1 (5 bases). The germline V gene has CDR1 MGHDK and CDR2 SYGVNS. Trimming pared 3 bases from V and 7 bases from J, leaving 9 bases between. There are 12 residues in the CDR3. CDR3: CASSEGGVGYTF. In nucleotides, the CDR3 is TGTGCCAGCAGTGAGGGGGGTGTTGGCTACACCTTC.

The CDR3 is CASSLEAVLTYEQYF. CDR3 in DNA: TGTGCCAGCAGCTTAGAAGCGGTCCTTACCTACGAGCAGTACTTC. The chain couples TRBV7-2 to TRBJ2-7; maybe TRBD2 (5 bases). The CDR3 has 15 residues. The V and J ends lost 1 base and 2 bases respectively, with 12 bases between them. The germline CDR1 and CDR2 sequences are SGHTA and FQGNSA.

J is TRBJ1-4 and V is TRBV6-6; 8 bases are shared with TRBD1. V was clipped by 5 bases and J by 7 bases; unmatched bases: 6. The CDR3 contains 14 residues. CDR1 and CDR2 from the germline V gene are MNHNY and SVGAGI (reference sequence). The CDR3 here is CASSTTGVGEKLFF. As DNA, the CDR3 is TGTGCCAGCAGTACGACAGGGGTGGGTGAAAAACTGTTTTTT.

The chain has TRBV2 and TRBJ1-2; D perhaps matches TRBD1 (5 bases). This CDR3 contains 15 residues. Germline CDR1 SNHLY, CDR2 FYNNEI. Trimming removed 6 bases from V and 3 bases from J, with 17 bases in between. The CDR3 protein is CASRADGRAYYGYTF. Written as DNA, the CDR3 is TGTGCCAGCAGGGCGGACGGCAGGGCCTACTATGGCTACACCTTC.

CDR3 sequence (DNA): TGTGCCAGCAGCTTAGGAGTGAACAGGCTCTACGAGCAGTACTTC. This codes for CASSLGVNRLYEQYF. The chain joins TRBV7-8 to TRBJ2-7; D perhaps matches TRBD1 (5 bases). The CDR3 consists of 15 residues. Germline V lookup: CDR1 SGHVS, CDR2 FQNEAQ. V shed 1 base and J shed 3 bases, with 13 bases lying between them.

This clone was observed a handful of times. The chain's CDR3 is CASSTGVHGYTF. The CDR3 DNA is TGTGCCAGCTCTACAGGGGTCCATGGCTACACCTTC. The chain is built from TRBV6-4 and TRBJ1-2; TRBD1 matches at 7 bases. J was trimmed by 6 bases and V by 8 bases; bases with no gene match: 6. The germline gives CDR1 MRHNA, CDR2 SNTAGT. The CDR3 runs to 12 residues.

The CDR3 reads CASGTGTPYEAFF. The CDR3 coding sequence is TGCGCCAGCGGAACCGGGACACCCTACGAAGCTTTCTTT. The chain couples TRBV10-1 to TRBJ1-1, with D possibly being TRBD1 (6 bases). Trimming left V 8 bases short and J 8 bases short, with 18 bases between. The length of the CDR3 is 13 residues. From germline, CDR1 is WNHNN and CDR2 SYGVQD (reference sequence).

V gene TRBV30 combines with J gene TRBJ1-2; 7 bases are shared with TRBD1. Germline trimming cut 7 bases from V and 5 bases from J; bases unmatched to any gene: 4. Germline V gene lookup returns CDR1 GTSNPN and CDR2 SVGIG (reference sequence). The CDR3 length is 11 residues. CDR3: CAYTQGYGYTF. In nucleotides, the CDR3 is TGTGCCTACACACAGGGGTATGGCTACACCTTC.

The gene calls are TRBV19 and TRBJ2-7, with D perhaps matching TRBD2 (5 bases). Germline V gene lookup returns CDR1 LNHDA and CDR2 SQIVND (reference sequence). This CDR3 is built from 15 residues. Trimming pared 4 bases from V and 5 bases from J, leaving 18 bases between. The CDR3 coding sequence is TGTGCCAGTAGTACCCCTAATCGAGGGCTCAACGAGCAGTACTTC. It translates to CASSTPNRGLNEQYF.

This sequence joins TRBV30 and TRBJ2-3; 7 bases are shared with TRBD1. Germline assignment: CDR1 GTSNPN and CDR2 SVGIG (reference sequence). This CDR3 has 14 residues. With V trimmed by 8 bases and J by 2 bases, 10 bases remained unmatched. The CDR3 sequence: CALRRDSNTDTQYF. Written as DNA, the CDR3 is TGTGCCCTCCGCCGGGACAGTAACACAGATACGCAGTATTTT.

The chain recombines TRBV19 with TRBJ1-1, with D possibly being TRBD1 (5 bases). The CDR3 contains 13 residues. V dropped 3 bases and J dropped 6 bases, with 11 bases sitting between them. Looked up from germline, CDR1 is LNHDA and CDR2 is SQIVND (reference sequence). In DNA, the CDR3 is TGTGCCAGTAGTATTTTAGGGGTAGCTGAAGCTTTCTTT. It codes for CASSILGVAEAFF.

V and J are TRBV19 and TRBJ2-2; perhaps TRBD2 as D (6 bases). The germline V and J ends were trimmed by 8 bases and 5 bases, with 18 bases remaining between them. From germline, CDR1 is LNHDA and CDR2 SQIVND (reference sequence). The CDR3 extends over 15 amino acids. This chain's CDR3 is CASGTAPGYTGELFF. In DNA, the CDR3 is TGTGCCAGTGGGACTGCGCCCGGGTATACCGGGGAGCTGTTTTTT. The full variable domain, in which reference TRBV19 and TRBJ2-2 provide the parts outside the CDR3, is DGGITQSPKYLFRKEGQNVTLSCEQNLNHDAMYWYRQDPGQGLRLIYYSQIVNDFQKGDIAEGYSVSREKKESFPLTVTSAQKNPTAFYLCASGTAPGYTGELFFGEGSRLTVL.

The V gene is TRBV15, the J gene TRBJ1-2, with no clear D. The V gene's germline CDR1 is LNHNV and CDR2 YYDKDF (reference sequence). The V gene lost 3 bases and the J gene lost 5 bases, with 13 bases spanning the gap. The CDR3 loop spans 14 amino acids. Here the CDR3 reads CATSRGDPPYGYTF. CDR3 in DNA: TGTGCCACCAGCAGGGGAGATCCGCCGTATGGCTACACCTTC.

The genes are TRBV19 and TRBJ2-7, with a possible D match to TRBD1 (5 bases). Germline lookup yields CDR1 LNHDA and CDR2 SQIVND (reference sequence). V was pared by 2 bases and J by 7 bases, with 12 bases between. This CDR3 is built from 13 residues. In nucleotides, the CDR3 is TGTGCCAGTAGTATAAAGTCAGGGCGGGAGCAGTACTTC. Translation: CASSIKSGREQYF.